This entry lists 25 T cell receptor beta chains sequenced from one sample in a study of low-dose radiotherapy and immunotherapy resistance in tumors. Primers used for first-strand cDNA, a TRAV- and TRBV-specific set, covered both alpha and beta chains. TCR amplification ran 20 PCR cycles using constant-region and V-primer adapter primers. From the reads, TCRdb called clonotypes with MiXCR, one entry per CDR3 protein. Of around 58,000 distinct CDR3 sequences listed, approximately 22% are singletons. Time point in this sample: after trial treatment. Stated treatment: LDRT plus nivolumab, ipilimumab, low-dose cyclophosphamide and aspirin (RACIN trial). This specimen consisted of PBMCs, obtained after low-dose radiotherapy plus immunotherapy. These receptors were taken from a male donor with prostate cancer.

This chain links TRBV3-1 with TRBJ2-4, with D unclear. The CDR3 contains 16 residues. The V gene lost 2 bases and the J gene lost 1 base, with 12 bases spanning the gap. The germline V gene encodes CDR1 LGHDT and CDR2 YNNKEL (reference sequence). In DNA, the CDR3 is TGTGCCAGCAGCCAACCCATGGCGCTGGCCAAAAACATTCAGTACTTC. Protein: CASSQPMALAKNIQYF.

This clonotype has ten or more counts. V gene TRBV20-1 combines with J gene TRBJ2-7; the D is unclear. The CDR3 is 12 amino acids. Germline V gives CDR1 DFQATT, CDR2 SNEGSKA (reference sequence). The germline V and J ends were trimmed by 1 base and 2 bases, with 6 bases remaining between them. CDR3 residues: CSARGSTYEQYF. The DNA for the CDR3 is TGCAGTGCTAGAGGGTCGACCTACGAGCAGTACTTC.

This clonotype was observed at least ten times. This rearrangement joins TRBV25-1 to TRBJ1-1; D might be TRBD1 (5 bases). V lost 4 bases and J lost 5, with 17 bases in between. CDR1 MGHDK and CDR2 SYGVNS come from the germline V gene. This CDR3 region has 15 residues. The CDR3 DNA follows: TGTGCCAGCAGTGCTCCTGCTGGGGGTAGGACTGAAGCTTTCTTT. It is translated as CASSAPAGGRTEAFF.

Turning to this clonotype: This probably arose from a read error, given a far larger clone one base away. This chain links TRBV3-1 with TRBJ2-7; D is possibly TRBD1 or TRBD2 (5 bases each). The CDR3 consists of 12 residues. Looked up from germline, CDR1 is LGHDT and CDR2 is YNNKEL (reference sequence). In DNA, the CDR3 is TGTGCCAGCAGCCAAAGGGGAGAGACCCAGAACTTC. Amino acids: CASSQRGETQNF.

This clonotype was found many times. This sequence joins TRBV5-4 and TRBJ2-5; the match to TRBD1 covers 7 bases. V gave up 3 bases and J gave up 5 bases; unmatched junction bases: 7. The CDR3 consists of 14 residues. Germline lookup yields CDR1 SGHNT and CDR2 YYREEE (reference sequence). The CDR3 sequence is CASSSTGDEETQYF. The CDR3 bases are TGTGCCAGCAGCTCCACAGGGGATGAGGAGACCCAGTACTTC. Using reference TRBV5-4 and TRBJ2-5 for the parts outside the CDR3, the full variable domain is ETGVTQSPTHLIKTRGQQVTLRCSSQSGHNTVSWYQQALGQGPQFIFQYYREEENGRGNFPPRFSGLQFPNYSSELNVNALELDDSALYLCASSSTGDEETQYFGPGTRLLVL.

This clonotype was observed at least ten times. The V call is TRBV5-1, the J call TRBJ1-1; 9 positions agree with TRBD1. The CDR3 loop spans 14 amino acids. Germline CDR1 reads SGHRS; CDR2 reads YFSETQ. The ends lost 4 bases at V and 5 bases at J; junction bases unmatched: 6. For the CDR3, the DNA is TGCGCCAGCAGCCAGGGACAGGGAAAAACTGAAGCTTTCTTT. Translating it yields CASSQGQGKTEAFF.

The sample holds many counts of this clonotype. V gene TRBV9 combines with J gene TRBJ2-7, with D perhaps TRBD2 (6 bases). The V end was cut by 2 bases, the J end by 6 bases, with 18 bases between. This CDR3 contains 15 residues. Germline lookup yields CDR1 SGDLS and CDR2 YYNGEE. In DNA form, the CDR3 reads TGTGCCAGCAGCGTCGGGGCTAGCGATAGGTCCGAGCAGTACTTC. The encoded protein is CASSVGASDRSEQYF.

This clonotype showed up many times. The V gene is TRBV5-5, the J gene TRBJ1-2, with D uncertain. This CDR3 has 14 residues. Trimming left V 0 bases short and J 4 bases short, with 10 bases between. Germline lookup yields CDR1 SGHKS and CDR2 YYEKEE (reference sequence). The CDR3 DNA follows: TGTGCCAGCAGCTTGGAAACAGAGAGCTATGGCTACACCTTC. Protein sequence: CASSLETESYGYTF. Full variable domain (rest looked up from reference TRBV5-5 and TRBJ1-2): DAGVTQSPTHLIKTRGQQVTLRCSPISGHKSVSWYQQVLGQGPQFIFQYYEKEERGRGNFPDRFSARQFPNYSSELNVNALLLGDSALYLCASSLETESYGYTFGSGTRLTVV.

This clonotype has ten or more counts. The V and J genes are TRBV6-5 and TRBJ2-2; 12 nucleotides line up with TRBD2. The CDR3 is 16 amino acids. V dropped 4 bases and J dropped 5; count of bases not matched to a gene: 5. In germline, CDR1 is MNHEY, CDR2 SVGAGI. CDR3 in amino acids: CASSFRTSGETGELFF. The CDR3 region has the DNA TGTGCCAGCAGTTTCCGGACTAGCGGGGAGACCGGGGAGCTGTTTTTT.

In this sample, this clonotype turned up many times. The chain recombines TRBV19 with TRBJ1-1; D gene uncertain. The V end was cut by 4 bases, the J end by 6 bases, with 0 bases between. CDR1 and CDR2 (germline): LNHDA, SQIVND (reference sequence). The CDR3 has 9 amino acids. The CDR3 protein is CASSTEAFF. CDR3 nucleotides: TGTGCCAGTAGTACTGAAGCTTTCTTT.

This clonotype was counted at least ten times. The genes are TRBV12-3 or TRBV12-4 and TRBJ2-5, with D hard to call. V lost 1 base, J lost 4 bases, and 4 bases lay in between. This CDR3 spans 12 amino acids. The CDR3 nucleotides are TGTGCCAGCAGTTTAGTTAGAGAGACCCAGTACTTC. Translation: CASSLVRETQYF.

This clonotype was detected many times. This chain uses TRBV20-1 with TRBJ2-1, with 8 bases identical to TRBD2. The CDR3 is 14 amino acids. Germline CDR1 DFQATT, CDR2 SNEGSKA (reference sequence). Germline trimming cut 6 bases from V and 5 bases from J; bases unmatched to any gene: 9. The CDR3 DNA is TGCAGTGCGACGAGCGGGGGCCATAACAATGAGCAGTTCTTC. It is translated as CSATSGGHNNEQFF.

This clonotype counts as medium-sized (0.01 to 0.1%). The J gene is TRBJ2-7, the V gene TRBV5-6; D is perhaps TRBD1 (6 bases). CDR3 length: 17 residues. The V end was cut by 4 bases, the J end by 6 bases, with 26 bases between. The germline CDR1 and CDR2 sequences are SGHDT and YYEEEE. CDR3 amino acids: CASSVGSSTHRVGEQYF. The DNA for the CDR3 is TGTGCCAGCAGCGTGGGATCTTCTACGCACAGGGTCGGCGAGCAGTACTTC.

This clonotype was found many times. The J gene is TRBJ2-7, the V gene TRBV7-9; perhaps TRBD1 as D (6 bases). From germline, CDR1 is SEHNR and CDR2 FQNEAQ (reference sequence). The CDR3 loop spans 14 amino acids. V was trimmed by 5 bases and J by 0 bases, leaving 11 bases between them. In DNA, the CDR3 is TGTGCCAGCAGCATAAGGACAGACTCCTACGAGCAGTACTTC. Amino acids: CASSIRTDSYEQYF.

This clonotype was counted at least ten times. The chain combines TRBV28 with TRBJ2-5; D is unresolved. V gave up 7 bases and J gave up 2 bases, with 14 bases separating them. The germline V gene encodes CDR1 MDHEN and CDR2 SYDVKM. This CDR3 region has 14 residues. CDR3 in DNA: TGTGCCAGCAAAGTCGGCGGATCGCAAGAGACCCAGTACTTC. This codes for CASKVGGSQETQYF.

This clonotype showed up many times. V is TRBV7-2 and J is TRBJ2-1; no definite D call. The CDR3 runs to 16 residues. Trimming removed 0 bases at V and 0 bases at J, with 9 bases between. CDR1 is SGHTA and CDR2 is FQGNSA in the germline V gene. The CDR3 here is CASSLAAASSYNEQFF. The CDR3 bases are TGTGCCAGCAGCTTAGCCGCGGCTAGCTCCTACAATGAGCAGTTCTTC. Variable domain in full (rest from reference TRBV7-2 and TRBJ2-1): GAGVSQSPSNKVTEKGKDVELRCDPISGHTALYWYRQSLGQGLEFLIYFQGNSAPDKSGLPSDRFSAERTGGSVSTLTIQRTQQEDSAVYLCASSLAAASSYNEQFFGPGTRLTVL.

This clonotype was counted a few times. V usage is TRBV7-3 and J usage is TRBJ2-1, with 9 bases aligning to TRBD2. The germline V gene has CDR1 SGHTA and CDR2 FQGTGA. V shed 5 bases, J shed 5 bases, and the junction held 10 bases outside the gene matches. The CDR3 extends over 16 amino acids. CDR3 nucleotide sequence: TGTGCCAGCAGCCCCCGCCCGGGACTAGCCCACAATGAGCAGTTCTTC. Its translation: CASSPRPGLAHNEQFF.

This clonotype was counted ten times or more. This sequence joins TRBV4-1 and TRBJ2-2; TRBD2 might be the D (6 bases). The CDR3 covers 16 residues. Trimming left V 0 bases short and J 1 base short, with 9 bases between. Germline V lookup: CDR1 MGHRA, CDR2 YSYEKL. The DNA for the CDR3 is TGCGCCAGCAGCCAAGAGGCGGGATGGAACACCGGGGAGCTGTTTTTT. Translating it yields CASSQEAGWNTGELFF.

The J gene is TRBJ2-7, the V gene TRBV4-3; 7 bases fit TRBD1. Germline V gene lookup returns CDR1 LGHNA and CDR2 YSLEER. The length of the CDR3 is 15 residues. The J segment lost 2 bases and the V segment lost 1 base, leaving 5 bases of the junction unmatched. CDR3 sequence (DNA): TGCGCCAGCAGCCAAGGAGGGACAGTGGCCTACGAGCAGTACTTC. Its protein product is CASSQGGTVAYEQYF.

This clonotype has ten or more counts. This chain links TRBV23-1 with TRBJ2-2; 8 bases fit TRBD1. TRBV23-1 belongs to the ORF category, with a function that is uncertain. The CDR3 runs 17 residues. The V gene end was trimmed by 2 bases and the J gene end by 5 bases; junction bases not matched to a gene: 10. This CDR3 is CASSQAVTGDITGELFF. CDR3 nucleotides: TGCGCCAGCAGTCAAGCAGTGACAGGGGATATAACCGGGGAGCTGTTTTTT.

In this sample, this clonotype turned up many times. The chain employs TRBV29-1 and TRBJ2-3; D unclear. V dropped 7 bases and J dropped 6 bases, with 11 bases sitting between them. The CDR3 covers 11 residues. Germline assignment: CDR1 SQVTM and CDR2 ANQGSEA. This chain's CDR3 is CSGRLSDTQYF. CDR3 bases: TGCAGCGGGCGCTTATCGGATACGCAGTATTTT.

This clonotype was observed a single time. Germline and junction disagree at one end, which may indicate a read error. The gene calls are TRBV13 and TRBJ2-1; D remains unclear. Germline V lookup: CDR1 PRHDT, CDR2 FYEKMQ (reference sequence). CDR3 length equals 14 residues. CDR3 nucleotides: TGTGCCACCAGCAGAGAGGCCCCATGGCCGAAGCAGTTCTTC. This gives the protein CATSREAPWPKQFF.

The chain couples TRBV5-1 to TRBJ2-7; 12 bases match TRBD2. This CDR3 has 15 residues. Germline CDR1 and CDR2: SGHRS and YFSETQ. Trimming took 0 bases from V and 7 from J; bases not matched to a gene: 5. CDR3 DNA: TGCGCCAGCAGCTTGGACCTAGCGGGGGGGCGAGAGCAGTACTTC. Protein: CASSLDLAGGREQYF.

This clonotype was counted at least ten times. The genes are TRBV5-1 and TRBJ2-4; 7 bases align to TRBD2. The V and J ends lost 0 bases and 1 base, in that order; junction bases with no gene match: 4. CDR3 size: 16 residues. The V gene's germline CDR1 is SGHRS and CDR2 YFSETQ. The DNA for the CDR3 is TGCGCCAGCAGCTTGGCTTCTAGCGGCGCCAAAAACATTCAGTACTTC. Residues: CASSLASSGAKNIQYF.

There are many counts of this clonotype. This chain links TRBV7-8 with TRBJ2-2, with a possible D match to TRBD2 (5 bases). Germline CDR1 SGHVS, CDR2 FQNEAQ. V lost 1 base and J lost 1, with 7 bases in between. This CDR3 is 15 amino acids long. DNA for the CDR3: TGTGCCAGCAGCTTAGTTCGGGGGAACACCGGGGAGCTGTTTTTT. This codes for CASSLVRGNTGELFF.